This TCR beta chain was recovered during a study of blood T cells in healthy people across ages. This clonotype was counted a few times. Then a second PCR, running about 6 to 12 cycles, was carried out with a sample-barcoded 5' primer and a J-beta primer mix. TCRdb passed the 5' RACE reads through MiXCR, listing each CDR3 protein once. The sample gives hundreds of thousands of distinct CDR3 sequences, around 25% of which show up once; under 3% is in the top ten. The same sample was also used in a study of T cells of mothers and their children.

The sequence derives from a boy younger than 18 in good health. The sample was blood.

The CDR3 protein is CASSPGTGGEQYF. The CDR3 nucleotides are TGTGCCAGCAGCCCCGGGACAGGCGGCGAGCAGTACTTC. The V gene is TRBV3-1, the J gene TRBJ2-5; 8 bases are a match to TRBD1. The last part of the DNA fits TRBJ2-7 better; the J call may be wrong. The CDR3 has 13 amino acids. Germline CDR1 LGHDT, CDR2 YNNKEL (reference sequence).